Below, 15 T cell receptor beta chains from the same sample are listed, as sequenced in a study of OX40 agonist ivuxolimab in advanced cancers. This table comes from immunoSEQ multiplex PCR, and its TCRdb copy is limited to in-frame clones, with some not included. The sample has approximately 40,000 clones; about 80% are singletons. This material consisted of CD4+ or CD8+ T cells sorted from blood, taken in a trial of the OX40 agonist ivuxolimab. The receptors come from an adult with an advanced solid tumor such as melanoma, head and neck, liver or kidney cancer.

Notes on this clone: One junction end disagrees with the germline gene, perhaps due to a read error. The CDR3 DNA is TGTGCCAGCAGCCTCCCACACGGTATGGTCTTC. Its translation: CASSLPHGMVF. The gene calls are TRBV7-9 and TRBJ2-1; no clear D gene. Germline CDR1 reads SEHNR; CDR2 reads FQNEAQ (reference sequence). This CDR3 contains 11 residues.

The chain combines TRBV13 with TRBJ2-3; D is perhaps TRBD1 (6 bases). Germline values: CDR1 PRHDT, CDR2 FYEKMQ (reference sequence). With 5 bases removed from V and 2 bases from J, the gap between germline ends came to 14 bases. The CDR3 extends over 15 amino acids. CDR3 nucleotides: TGTGCCAGCAGCACCAGACAGGCTTTCACAGATACGCAGTATTTT. This gives the protein CASSTRQAFTDTQYF.

The CDR3 sequence: CASSQEIWQNEQYF. The CDR3 bases are TGTGCCAGCAGCCAAGAAATATGGCAAAACGAGCAGTACTTC. The rearrangement uses TRBV4-2 and TRBJ2-7; D gene uncertain. V was trimmed by 0 bases and J by 5 bases, leaving 11 bases between them. This CDR3 has 14 residues. Germline lookup yields CDR1 LGHNA and CDR2 YNFKEQ.

The chain is built from TRBV7-6 and TRBJ2-7; 9 positions agree with TRBD1. The CDR3 is 14 amino acids. Per the germline V gene, CDR1 is SGHVS and CDR2 is FNYEAQ. With 5 bases clipped from V and 2 bases from J, the junction kept 4 bases outside the gene matches. This CDR3 is CASSPRTGAYEQYF. The CDR3 bases are TGTGCCAGCAGCCCAAGGACAGGGGCCTACGAGCAGTACTTC. Using reference TRBV7-6 and TRBJ2-7 for the parts outside the CDR3, the full variable domain is GAGVSQSPRYKVTKRGQDVALRCDPISGHVSLYWYRQALGQGPEFLTYFNYEAQQDKSGLPNDRFSAERPEGSISTLTIQRTEQRDSAMYRCASSPRTGAYEQYFGPGTRLTVT.

The genes are TRBV5-1 and TRBJ2-7; 7 nucleotides match TRBD1. Per germline, CDR1 SGHRS and CDR2 YFSETQ. The CDR3 sequence is 13 residues long. With V trimmed by 3 bases and J by 4 bases, 4 bases remained unmatched. The CDR3 reads CASSWGQTYEQYF. The CDR3 DNA reads TGCGCCAGCAGCTGGGGACAGACGTACGAGCAGTACTTC.

The V call is TRBV10-3, the J call TRBJ1-4; D unresolved. The CDR3 is 13 amino acids. The germline gives CDR1 ENHRY, CDR2 SYGVKD. Trimming removed 0 bases from V and 11 bases from J, with 10 bases in between. The CDR3 DNA follows: TGTGCCATCAGTGAGTCGGGAGGAAGCAAACTGTTTTTT. Its translation is CAISESGGSKLFF.

As regards this clone: The sample carries other DNA sequences with the same CDR3. This chain connects TRBV6-6 to TRBJ2-1, with D uncertain. V lost 0 bases and J 8 bases, leaving 2 bases between the germline ends. Germline CDR1 and CDR2: MNHNY and SVGAGI (reference sequence). This CDR3 has 11 amino acids. Here the CDR3 DNA reads TGTGCCAGCAGTTACTCACATGAGCAGTTCTTC. Encoded protein: CASSYSHEQFF.

This clone was counted a few times. In nucleotides, the CDR3 is TGTGCCAGCAGTTCTTACAGGTCCTACGAGCAGTACTTC. The encoded protein is CASSSYRSYEQYF. The chain is built from TRBV6-1 and TRBJ2-7; tentatively, D is TRBD1 (5 bases). Trimming left V 5 bases short and J 1 base short, with 9 bases between. Germline CDR1 is MNHNS and CDR2 is SASEGT. The CDR3 length is 13 residues.

This chain links TRBV18 with TRBJ2-3; 9 positions agree with TRBD1. Germline-derived CDR1 and CDR2 are KGHSH and LQKENI. There are 15 residues in the CDR3. V was pared by 5 bases and J by 5 bases, with 8 bases of the junction left unmatched. The CDR3 sequence: CASSATRGQGDTQYF. CDR3 nucleotides: TGTGCCAGCTCAGCTACACGGGGACAGGGAGATACGCAGTATTTT.

This rearrangement joins TRBV9 to TRBJ2-1, with 8 bases fitting TRBD2. Germline-derived CDR1 and CDR2 are SGDLS and YYNGEE. V was clipped by 3 bases and J by 4 bases; unmatched bases: 6. The CDR3 is 15 residues long. The CDR3 loop is CASSESGSLYNEQFF. The CDR3 DNA reads TGTGCCAGCAGCGAAAGCGGGAGTTTGTACAATGAGCAGTTCTTC.

V is TRBV9 and J is TRBJ2-3; the D is unclear. The V and J ends lost 0 bases and 1 base respectively, with 6 bases between them. Per the germline V gene, CDR1 is SGDLS and CDR2 is YYNGEE. CDR3 length: 14 amino acids. The CDR3 region has the DNA TGTGCCAGCAGCGTAGGACTTCGCACAGATACGCAGTATTTT. It codes for CASSVGLRTDTQYF.

This chain uses TRBV27 with TRBJ1-6; D remains unclear. Between the trimmed V and J ends, which lost 5 bases and 10 bases, there was a span of 15 bases. The CDR3 is made up of 14 amino acids. CDR1 is MNHEY, CDR2 SMNVEV, per germline (reference sequence). The CDR3 sequence is CASSPTGLGSPLHF. The CDR3 region has the DNA TGTGCCAGCAGTCCCACTGGCCTAGGGTCACCCCTCCACTTT.

In its sample, this clone is medium-sized. The V and J genes are TRBV15 and TRBJ1-2; 8 bases align to TRBD1. Germline CDR1 reads LNHNV; CDR2 reads YYDKDF (reference sequence). The CDR3 contains 15 residues. V lost 0 bases to trimming and J lost 6 bases; unmatched junction nucleotides: 6. The CDR3 DNA reads TGTGCCACCAGCAGAGACGTCCAGGGGGCGAATGGCTACACCTTC. Translating it yields CATSRDVQGANGYTF.

This clone has just one count. This chain joins TRBV27 and TRBJ1-5, with 7 bases aligning to TRBD1. Germline trimming cut 6 bases from V and 5 bases from J; bases unmatched to any gene: 13. Germline lookup yields CDR1 MNHEY and CDR2 SMNVEV (reference sequence). This CDR3 contains 16 residues. CDR3 bases: TGTGCCAGCAGCGTCGGGCGACAGGGTTTACATCAGCCCCAGCATTTT. Translating gives CASSVGRQGLHQPQHF.

This clone was recorded only once. This chain uses TRBV9 with TRBJ2-1; D perhaps matches TRBD2 (6 bases). Trimming shortened V by 4 bases and J by 10 bases, and 24 bases separated the two germline ends. Germline CDR1 reads SGDLS; CDR2 reads YYNGEE. The CDR3 runs 16 residues. CDR3 loop: CASSLNTRENILEQFF. In nucleotides, the CDR3 is TGTGCCAGCAGCTTAAATACACGGGAGAACATCCTAGAGCAGTTCTTC.